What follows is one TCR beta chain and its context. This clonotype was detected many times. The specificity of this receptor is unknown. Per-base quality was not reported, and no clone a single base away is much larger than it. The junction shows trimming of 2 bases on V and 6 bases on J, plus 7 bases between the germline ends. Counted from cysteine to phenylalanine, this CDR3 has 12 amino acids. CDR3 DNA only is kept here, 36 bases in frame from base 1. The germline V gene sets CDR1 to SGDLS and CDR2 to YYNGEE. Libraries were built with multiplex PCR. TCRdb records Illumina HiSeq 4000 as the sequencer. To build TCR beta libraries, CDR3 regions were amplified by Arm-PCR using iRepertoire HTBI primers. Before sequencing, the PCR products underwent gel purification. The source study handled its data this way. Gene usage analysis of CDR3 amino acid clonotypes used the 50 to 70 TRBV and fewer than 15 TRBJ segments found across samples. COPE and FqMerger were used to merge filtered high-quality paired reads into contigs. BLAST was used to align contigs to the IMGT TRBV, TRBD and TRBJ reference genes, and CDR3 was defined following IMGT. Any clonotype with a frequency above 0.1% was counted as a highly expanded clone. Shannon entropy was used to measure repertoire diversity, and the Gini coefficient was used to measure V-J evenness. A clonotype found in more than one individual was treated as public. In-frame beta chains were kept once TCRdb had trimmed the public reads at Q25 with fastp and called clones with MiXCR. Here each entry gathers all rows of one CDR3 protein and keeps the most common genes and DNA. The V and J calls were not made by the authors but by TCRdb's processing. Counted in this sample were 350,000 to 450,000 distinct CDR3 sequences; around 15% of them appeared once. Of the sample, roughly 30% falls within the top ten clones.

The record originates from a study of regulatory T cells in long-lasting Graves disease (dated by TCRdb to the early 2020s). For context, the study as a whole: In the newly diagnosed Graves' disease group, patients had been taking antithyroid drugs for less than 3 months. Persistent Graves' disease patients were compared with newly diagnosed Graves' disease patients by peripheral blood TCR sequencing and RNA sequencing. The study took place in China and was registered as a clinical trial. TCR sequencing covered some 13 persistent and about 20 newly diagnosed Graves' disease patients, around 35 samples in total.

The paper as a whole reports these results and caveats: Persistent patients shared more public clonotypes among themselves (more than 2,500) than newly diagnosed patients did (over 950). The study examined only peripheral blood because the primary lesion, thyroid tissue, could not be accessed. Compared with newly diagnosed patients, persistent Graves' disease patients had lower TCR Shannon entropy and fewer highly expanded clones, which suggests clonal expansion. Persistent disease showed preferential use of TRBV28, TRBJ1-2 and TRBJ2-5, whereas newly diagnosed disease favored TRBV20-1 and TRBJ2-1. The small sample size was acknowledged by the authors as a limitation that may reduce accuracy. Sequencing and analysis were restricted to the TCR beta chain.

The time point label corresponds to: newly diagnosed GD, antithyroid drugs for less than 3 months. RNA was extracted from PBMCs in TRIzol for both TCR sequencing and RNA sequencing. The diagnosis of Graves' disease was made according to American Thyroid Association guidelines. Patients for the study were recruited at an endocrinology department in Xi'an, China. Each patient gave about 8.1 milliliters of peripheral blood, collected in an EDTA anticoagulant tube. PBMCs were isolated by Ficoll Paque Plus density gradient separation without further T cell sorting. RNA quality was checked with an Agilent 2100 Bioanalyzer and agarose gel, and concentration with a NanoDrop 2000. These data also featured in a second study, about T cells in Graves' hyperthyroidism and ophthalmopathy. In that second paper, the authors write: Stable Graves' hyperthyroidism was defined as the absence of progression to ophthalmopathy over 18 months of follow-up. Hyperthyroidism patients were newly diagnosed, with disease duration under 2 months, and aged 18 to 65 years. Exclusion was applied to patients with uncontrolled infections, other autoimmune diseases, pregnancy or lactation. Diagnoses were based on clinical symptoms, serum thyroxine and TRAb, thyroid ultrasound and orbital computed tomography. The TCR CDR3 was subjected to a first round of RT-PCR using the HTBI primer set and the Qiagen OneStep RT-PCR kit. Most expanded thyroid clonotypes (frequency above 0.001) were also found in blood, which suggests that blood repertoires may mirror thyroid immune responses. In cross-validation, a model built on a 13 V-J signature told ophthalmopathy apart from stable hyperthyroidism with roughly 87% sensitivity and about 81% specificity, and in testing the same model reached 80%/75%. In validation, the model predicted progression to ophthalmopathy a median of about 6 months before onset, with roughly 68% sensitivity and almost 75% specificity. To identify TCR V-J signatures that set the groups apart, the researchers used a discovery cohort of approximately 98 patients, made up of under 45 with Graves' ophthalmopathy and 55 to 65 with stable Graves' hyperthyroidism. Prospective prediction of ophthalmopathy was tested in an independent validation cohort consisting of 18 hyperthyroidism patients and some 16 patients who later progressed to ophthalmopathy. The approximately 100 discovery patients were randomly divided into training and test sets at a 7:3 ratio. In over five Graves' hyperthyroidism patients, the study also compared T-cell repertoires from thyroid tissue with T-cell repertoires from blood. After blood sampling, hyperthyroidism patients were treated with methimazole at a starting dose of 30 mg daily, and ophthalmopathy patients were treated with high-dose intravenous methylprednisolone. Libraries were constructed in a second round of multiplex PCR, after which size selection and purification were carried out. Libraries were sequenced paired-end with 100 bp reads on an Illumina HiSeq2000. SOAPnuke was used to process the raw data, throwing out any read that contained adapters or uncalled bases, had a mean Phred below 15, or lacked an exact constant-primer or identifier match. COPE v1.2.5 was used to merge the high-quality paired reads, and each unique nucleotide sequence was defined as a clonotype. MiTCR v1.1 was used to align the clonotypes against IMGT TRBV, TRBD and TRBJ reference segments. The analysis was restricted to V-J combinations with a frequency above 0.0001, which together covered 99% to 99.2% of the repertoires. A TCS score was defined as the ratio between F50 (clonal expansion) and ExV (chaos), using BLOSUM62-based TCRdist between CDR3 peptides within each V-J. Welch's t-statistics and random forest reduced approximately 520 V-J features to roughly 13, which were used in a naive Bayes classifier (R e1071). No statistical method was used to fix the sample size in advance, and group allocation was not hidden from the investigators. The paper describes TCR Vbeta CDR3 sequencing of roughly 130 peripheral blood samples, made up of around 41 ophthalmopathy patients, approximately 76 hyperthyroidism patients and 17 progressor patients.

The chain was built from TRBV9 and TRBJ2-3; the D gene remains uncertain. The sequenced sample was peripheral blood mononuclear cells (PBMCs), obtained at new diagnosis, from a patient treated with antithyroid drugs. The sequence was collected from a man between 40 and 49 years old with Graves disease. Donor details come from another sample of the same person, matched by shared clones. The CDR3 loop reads CASSVGKDTQYF. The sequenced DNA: TGTGCCAGCAGCGTGGGGAAGGATACGCAGTATTTT.